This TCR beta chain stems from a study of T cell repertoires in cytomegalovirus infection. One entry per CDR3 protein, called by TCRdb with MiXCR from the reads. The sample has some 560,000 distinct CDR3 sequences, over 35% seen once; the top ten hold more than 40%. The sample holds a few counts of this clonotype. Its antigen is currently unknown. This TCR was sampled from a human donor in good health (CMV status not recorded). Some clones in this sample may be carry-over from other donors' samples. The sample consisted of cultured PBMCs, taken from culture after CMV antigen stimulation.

CDR3 in amino acids: CASSLVAGVYNEQFF. The CDR3 DNA follows: TGTGCCAGCAGTTTAGTAGCGGGAGTGTACAATGAGCAGTTCTTC. The rearrangement uses TRBV12-3 or TRBV12-4 and TRBJ2-1; 9 bases match TRBD2. With 1 base clipped from V and 4 bases from J, the junction kept 2 bases outside the gene matches. There are 15 residues in the CDR3.